A selection of T cell receptor beta chains follows, all from one sample in a study of Ad26.COV2.S vaccination and SARS-CoV-2 variants. Clones were read by immunoSEQ multiplex PCR, and TCRdb kept only the in-frame ones, dropping some. The data show approximately 300,000 clones, with roughly 80% seen just once and 2% to 2.5% held by the top ten. Sequenced material: peripheral blood, taken in a trial of Ad26.COV2.S vaccine versus placebo. The source of these receptors is a person between 18 and 60 years old who received the Ad26.COV2.S COVID-19 vaccine or a placebo. Both conserved end residues are part of each CDR3. The D gene is left open where the match is weak. A row's size may be missing; if present it is once, few, many or a size class.

len	d_gene	v_gene	j_gene	abundance	CDR3nt	CDR3aa
12	NA	TRBV12-3/TRBV12-4	TRBJ2-2	NA	TGTGCCAGCCGCTTTTACACCGGGGAGCTGTTTTTT	CASRFYTGELFF
15	NA	TRBV10-3	TRBJ1-1	NA	TGTGCCATCAGCGCCTCCACAGGGTTGTACACTGAAGCTTTCTTT	CAISASTGLYTEAFF
15	TRBD1	TRBV19	TRBJ2-2	once	TGTGCCAGTAAGACGGGACAGGGAGGGACCGGGGAGCTGTTTTTT	CASKTGQGGTGELFF
15	NA	TRBV3-1/TRBV3-2	TRBJ1-3	few	TGTGCCAGCAGCCAAGAACTGGTTCCTGGAAACACCATATATTTT	CASSQELVPGNTIYF
16	NA	TRBV11-2	TRBJ2-1	NA	TGTGCCAGCAGCTCACAGGAACCCACCTCCTACAATGAGCAGTTCTTC	CASSSQEPTSYNEQFF
15	NA	TRBV30	TRBJ1-3	NA	TGTGCCTTCTCACTGGACAGACTAGCGGGAAACACCATATATTTT	CAFSLDRLAGNTIYF
15	TRBD1	TRBV5-8	TRBJ2-3	NA	TGTGCCAGCAGCGTGGGACAGCCGAGCACAGATACGCAGTATTTT	CASSVGQPSTDTQYF
13	TRBD1	TRBV28	TRBJ1-2	NA	TGTGCCAGCAGTCAGGACAGGGAAAATGGCTACACCTTC	CASSQDRENGYTF
13	NA	TRBV4-2	TRBJ2-5	NA	TGTGCCAGCAGCCAAGAAAGAAAAGAGACCCAGTACTTC	CASSQERKETQYF
14	NA	TRBV9	TRBJ2-5	once	TGTGCCAGCAGCGTAGCTCCGTACCAAGAGACCCAGTACTTC	CASSVAPYQETQYF
14	NA	TRBV18	TRBJ1-1	NA	TGTGCCAGCTTCCTGACAGGAACTAACACTGAAGCTTTCTTT	CASFLTGTNTEAFF
15	TRBD2	TRBV10-3	TRBJ2-5	NA	TGTGCCATCAGTGAGCCAAGCGGGGGGCAAGAGACCCAGTACTTC	CAISEPSGGQETQYF
13	NA	TRBV19	TRBJ1-6	NA	TGTGCCAGTAGCGCGACACAGAGTTCACCCCTCCACTTT	CASSATQSSPLHF
14	NA	TRBV9	TRBJ1-6	NA	TGTGCCAGCAGCGTGGGGAGCCTTAATTCACCCCTCCACTTT	CASSVGSLNSPLHF
14	NA	TRBV6-6	TRBJ1-4	NA	TGTGCCAGCAGTTACGGGCAGTCAGCCGAAAAACTGTTTTTT	CASSYGQSAEKLFF
14	TRBD1	TRBV24-1	TRBJ2-5	NA	TGTGCCACCACCTTCTCCAGGGGGTTCGAGACCCAGTACTTC	CATTFSRGFETQYF
16	TRBD1	TRBV28	TRBJ1-2	once	TGTGCCAGCAGTACCAAGACAGGGGATAAAGGCTATGGCTACACCTTC	CASSTKTGDKGYGYTF
17	NA	TRBV5-6	TRBJ1-6	NA	TGTGCCAGCAGCTTCCGCAGGGGAGAGGCCTATAATTCACCCCTCCACTTT	CASSFRRGEAYNSPLHF
13	NA	TRBV5-1	TRBJ1-2	NA	TGCGCCAGCAGCTCTCAACAGGTGGATGGCTACACCTTC	CASSSQQVDGYTF
15	TRBD1	TRBV28	TRBJ2-2	NA	TGTGCCAGCAGGACCGACAGGGCAGAAGCCGGGGAGCTGTTTTTT	CASRTDRAEAGELFF
13	NA	TRBV12-3/TRBV12-4	TRBJ1-2	NA	TGTGCCAGCGCCCCCGGCGACTACTATGGCTACACCTTC	CASAPGDYYGYTF
15	TRBD2	TRBV2	TRBJ2-2	NA	TGTGCCAGCAGCTCGGGACTAGCGGGCACCGGGGAGCTGTTTTTT	CASSSGLAGTGELFF
16	TRBD1	TRBV5-6	TRBJ1-6	once	TGTGCCAGCAGCTTGGAGGACAGGGGTGGATTTTCACCCCTCCACTTT	CASSLEDRGGFSPLHF
14	NA	TRBV9	TRBJ2-3	NA	TGTGCCAGCAGCCCCGGGCATAGCACAGATACGCAGTATTTT	CASSPGHSTDTQYF
14	NA	TRBV3-1/TRBV3-2	TRBJ1-1	NA	TGTGCCAGCAGCCCCGGAGCTGGGGTCACTGAAGCTTTCTTT	CASSPGAGVTEAFF
15	NA	TRBV6-6	TRBJ2-3	NA	TGTGCCAGCAGTTACTCGGAGGTTAGCACAGATACGCAGTATTTT	CASSYSEVSTDTQYF
14	NA	TRBV19	TRBJ1-4	NA	TGTGCCAGTAGATTCGACGGTTCTAATGAAAAACTGTTTTTT	CASRFDGSNEKLFF
13	NA	TRBV19	TRBJ2-7	NA	TGTGCCAGTAGTATATTACTATCCTACGAGCAGTACTTC	CASSILLSYEQYF
15	NA	TRBV28	TRBJ2-1	NA	TGTGCCAGCAGTTTACCGGGGCTCACCTACAATGAGCAGTTCTTC	CASSLPGLTYNEQFF
15	NA	TRBV14	TRBJ1-1	NA	TGTGCCAGCAGCCAAGATTGGGGACGGGACACTGAAGCTTTCTTT	CASSQDWGRDTEAFF
15	TRBD1	TRBV4-1	TRBJ1-3	NA	TGCGCCAGCAGCCCATGGGACAGCTCTGGAAACACCATATATTTT	CASSPWDSSGNTIYF
16	TRBD2	TRBV5-4	TRBJ2-7	NA	TGTGCCAGCAGCCCCTTAGCGGGGGGGCCTTCCTACGAGCAGTACTTC	CASSPLAGGPSYEQYF
13	NA	TRBV5-6	TRBJ2-5	NA	TGTGCCAGCAGCTGGAGGGGGGAGGAGACCCAGTACTTC	CASSWRGEETQYF
14	NA	TRBV3-1/TRBV3-2	TRBJ2-7	NA	TGTGCCAGCAGCCAAGAAAGATCCTCCTACGAGCAGTACTTC	CASSQERSSYEQYF
15	NA	TRBV6-6	TRBJ1-5	NA	TGTGCCAGCAGTTACGGACGGGCTGCCAATCAGCCCCAGCATTTT	CASSYGRAANQPQHF
16	NA	TRBV12-5	TRBJ1-1	NA	TGTGCTAGTGGCCCTGGATGGGGGTGGTCCCTCACTGAAGCTTTCTTT	CASGPGWGWSLTEAFF
14	NA	TRBV9	TRBJ1-2	NA	TGTGCCAGCAGCGCCCGGGACCCTTCCTATGGCTACACCTTC	CASSARDPSYGYTF
13	NA	TRBV11-2	TRBJ2-2	many	TGTGCCAGCAGCTTAAGTAGTTCCGGGGAGCTGTTTTTT	CASSLSSSGELFF
15	NA	TRBV5-1	TRBJ2-3	NA	TGCGCCAGCAGCCCGTTGCCAGGGTTGACAGATACGCAGTATTTT	CASSPLPGLTDTQYF
15	NA	TRBV28	TRBJ1-2	NA	TGTGCCAGCAGTTCCCTCCGGGTAGGGAACTATGGCTACACCTTC	CASSSLRVGNYGYTF
14	NA	TRBV19	TRBJ1-1	NA	TGTGCCAGTACCCTTGGGGTAGGGAACACTGAAGCTTTCTTT	CASTLGVGNTEAFF
12	TRBD2	TRBV19	TRBJ2-1	NA	TGTGCCACCTCGGGACTAGCGGGGGAGCAGTTCTTC	CATSGLAGEQFF